This TCR beta chain is from a study of T cells after yellow fever vaccination. The CDR3 runs 11 residues. The ends were cut back, 7 bases at V and 4 bases at J, with 8 bases in the middle. In germline, CDR1 is SEHNR, CDR2 FQNEAQ (reference sequence). Production of TCR cDNA was by 5'RACE template switching, which also added a universal primer site and UMIs. MiXCR was run by TCRdb on the 5' RACE reads, yielding one entry per CDR3 protein. The table includes hundreds of thousands of distinct CDR3 sequences, about 5.2% detected once. The specimen was CD4+ T cells sorted from PBMCs, collected on the day of the yellow fever booster vaccination. The sequence was obtained from a man between 18 and 29 years old who received the YFV17D yellow fever vaccine. The chain is built from TRBV7-9 and TRBJ2-7; perhaps TRBD2 as D (5 bases). The CDR3 loop reads CASNSGYEQYF. The CDR3 nucleotides read TGTGCCAGCAACTCGGGGTACGAGCAGTACTTC.